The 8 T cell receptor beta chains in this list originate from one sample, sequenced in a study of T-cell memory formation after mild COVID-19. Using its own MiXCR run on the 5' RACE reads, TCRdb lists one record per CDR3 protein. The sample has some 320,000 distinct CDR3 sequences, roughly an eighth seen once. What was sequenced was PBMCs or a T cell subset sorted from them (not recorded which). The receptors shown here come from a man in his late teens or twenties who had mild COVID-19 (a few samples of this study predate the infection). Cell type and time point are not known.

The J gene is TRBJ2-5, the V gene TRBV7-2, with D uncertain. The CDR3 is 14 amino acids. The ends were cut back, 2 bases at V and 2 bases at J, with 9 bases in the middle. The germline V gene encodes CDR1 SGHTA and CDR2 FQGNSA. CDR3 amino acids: CASSLMASQETQYF. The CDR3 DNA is TGTGCCAGCAGCTTAATGGCCTCACAAGAGACCCAGTACTTC.

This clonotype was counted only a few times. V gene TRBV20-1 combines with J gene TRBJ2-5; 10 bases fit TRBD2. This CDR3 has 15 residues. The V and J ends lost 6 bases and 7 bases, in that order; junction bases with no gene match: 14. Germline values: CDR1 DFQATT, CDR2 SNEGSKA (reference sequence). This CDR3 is CSAPATSGVLGTQYF. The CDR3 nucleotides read TGCAGTGCCCCTGCCACTAGCGGGGTCCTTGGGACCCAGTACTTC.

CDR3 nucleotides: TGTGCCAGCAGGCCAAAGGGACAGATAAGCACAGATACGCAGTATTTT. Translating it yields CASRPKGQISTDTQYF. V gene TRBV12-3 or TRBV12-4 combines with J gene TRBJ2-3; TRBD1 matches at 7 bases. V shed 6 bases, J shed 0 bases, and the junction held 9 bases outside the gene matches. This CDR3 spans 16 amino acids.

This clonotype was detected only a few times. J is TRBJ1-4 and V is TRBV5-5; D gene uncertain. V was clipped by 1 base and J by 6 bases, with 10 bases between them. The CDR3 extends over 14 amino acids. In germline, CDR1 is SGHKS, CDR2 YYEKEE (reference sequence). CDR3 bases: TGTGCCAGCAGCTTGTATCTTAGGGATGAAAAACTGTTTTTT. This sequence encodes CASSLYLRDEKLFF.

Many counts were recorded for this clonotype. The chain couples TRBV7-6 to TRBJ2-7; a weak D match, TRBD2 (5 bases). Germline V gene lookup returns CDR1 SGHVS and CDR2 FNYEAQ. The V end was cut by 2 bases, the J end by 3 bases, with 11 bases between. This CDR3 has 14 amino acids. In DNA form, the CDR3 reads TGTGCCAGCAGCTTACAAGCGGCGGTCTACGAGCAGTACTTC. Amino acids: CASSLQAAVYEQYF. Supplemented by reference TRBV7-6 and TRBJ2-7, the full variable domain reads GAGVSQSPRYKVTKRGQDVALRCDPISGHVSLYWYRQALGQGPEFLTYFNYEAQQDKSGLPNDRFSAERPEGSISTLTIQRTEQRDSAMYRCASSLQAAVYEQYFGPGTRLTVT.

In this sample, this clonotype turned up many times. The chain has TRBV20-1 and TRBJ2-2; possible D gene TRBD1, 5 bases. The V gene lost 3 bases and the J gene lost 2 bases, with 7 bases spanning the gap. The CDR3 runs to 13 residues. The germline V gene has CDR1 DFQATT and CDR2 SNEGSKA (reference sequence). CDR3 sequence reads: CSARQGNTGELFF. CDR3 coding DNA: TGCAGTGCTAGGCAGGGTAACACCGGGGAGCTGTTTTTT.

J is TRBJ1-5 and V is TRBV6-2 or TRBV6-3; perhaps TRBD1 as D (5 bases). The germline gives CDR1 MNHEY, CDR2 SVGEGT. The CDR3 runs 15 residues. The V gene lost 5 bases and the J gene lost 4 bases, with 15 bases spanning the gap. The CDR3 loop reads CASSEVRGGNQPQHF. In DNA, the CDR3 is TGTGCCAGCAGTGAAGTCCGTGGGGGTAATCAGCCCCAGCATTTT.

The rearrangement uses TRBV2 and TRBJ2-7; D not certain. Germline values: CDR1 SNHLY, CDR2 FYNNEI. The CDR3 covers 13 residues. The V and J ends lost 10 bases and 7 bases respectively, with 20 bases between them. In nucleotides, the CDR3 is TGTGCCACCACGACGTTTGGGGTGGGGGAGCAGTACGTC. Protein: CATTTFGVGEQYV.